Listed here are 27 T cell receptor beta chains from one sample, sequenced in a study of post-analysis software for immune sequencing data. Regarding the study as a whole: Five or six TRBV segments, TRBV5-6, TRBV5-1 and TRBV20-1 among them, were found more frequent in patients than controls.

Which antigens these TCRs recognize remains unknown. cDNA libraries for TCR beta contained unique molecular identifiers. TCRdb ran MiXCR on the PCR reads and lists one entry per CDR3 protein. The table lists fewer than 850,000 distinct CDR3 sequences, about 32% of them singletons. Sequencing used blood. All receptors derive from a girl between 5 and 17 years old with multiple sclerosis.

The chain uses TRBV3-1 and TRBJ1-2; D uncertain. This CDR3 is 11 amino acids long. Per the germline V gene, CDR1 is LGHDT and CDR2 is YNNKEL (reference sequence). The germline V and J ends were trimmed by 5 bases and 9 bases, with 10 bases remaining between them. In DNA, the CDR3 is TGTGCCAGCAGCTCCCTGGTCAGCTACACCTTC. It yields the protein CASSSLVSYTF. Variable domain in full (rest from reference TRBV3-1 and TRBJ1-2): DTAVSQTPKYLVTQMGNDKSIKCEQNLGHDTMYWYKQDSKKFLKIMFSYNNKELIINETVPNRFSPKSPDKAHLNLHINSLELGDSAVYFCASSSLVSYTFGSGTRLTVV.

J is TRBJ1-2 and V is TRBV5-6; perhaps TRBD1 as D (6 bases). CDR1 SGHDT and CDR2 YYEEEE come from the germline V gene. Trimming removed 2 bases at V and 1 base at J, with 12 bases between. The CDR3 loop spans 15 amino acids. The chain's CDR3 is CASSFGHRVNYGYTF. In nucleotides, the CDR3 is TGTGCCAGCAGCTTCGGGCACAGGGTTAACTATGGCTACACCTTC. Based on the CDR3 plus reference TRBV5-6 and TRBJ1-2, the full variable domain is DAGVTQSPTHLIKTRGQQVTLRCSPKSGHDTVSWYQQALGQGPQFIFQYYEEEERQRGNFPDRFSGHQFPNYSSELNVNALLLGDSALYLCASSFGHRVNYGYTFGSGTRLTVV.

About this clonotype itself: A much larger clone differs from this one at a single base, so this may be a read error. V and J are TRBV7-2 and TRBJ2-1; no firm D call. V lost 0 bases and J 6 bases, leaving 9 bases between the germline ends. Looked up from germline, CDR1 is SGHTA and CDR2 is FQGNSA. This CDR3 contains 14 residues. In DNA form, the CDR3 reads TGTGCCAGCAGCTTAGCGGGATCTTCCAATGAGCAGTTCTTC. Encoded protein: CASSLAGSSNEQFF.

The chain joins TRBV20-1 to TRBJ1-5, with 7 bases aligning to TRBD1. Germline values: CDR1 DFQATT, CDR2 SNEGSKA (reference sequence). The CDR3 has 15 amino acids. After removal of 4 bases from V and 3 bases from J, the junction contained 9 bases not matched to a gene. CDR3 nucleotides: TGCAGTGCTAAAGAACAGGGGTTTGACAATCAGCCCCAGCATTTT. Translated: CSAKEQGFDNQPQHF.

This clonotype has more than one count but fewer than ten. The chain recombines TRBV5-1 with TRBJ2-5; TRBD2 aligns across 8 bases. This CDR3 has 15 amino acids. J lost 7 bases, V lost 5 bases, and 13 bases had no gene match. The germline V gene has CDR1 SGHRS and CDR2 YFSETQ. CDR3 region: CASRPTSGTAGTQYF. The CDR3 DNA reads as TGCGCCAGCAGGCCTACTAGCGGAACAGCCGGGACCCAGTACTTC.

This sequence joins TRBV10-3 and TRBJ2-7; D is unresolved. Germline CDR1 ENHRY, CDR2 SYGVKD. Trimming took 8 bases from V and 5 from J, leaving 7 bases between them. The CDR3 loop spans 10 amino acids. The DNA of the CDR3 is TGTGCCATCGGCTCTAACGAGCAGTACTTC. It codes for CAIGSNEQYF.

This clonotype has just a few counts. This chain uses TRBV5-6 with TRBJ2-1; 9 bases line up with TRBD1. CDR1 is SGHDT, CDR2 YYEEEE, per germline. There are 17 residues in the CDR3. Trimming took 2 bases from V and 2 from J; bases not matched to a gene: 8. Here the CDR3 reads CASSLYPGTGTYNEQFF. CDR3 sequence (DNA): TGTGCCAGCAGCTTATACCCCGGGACAGGGACCTACAATGAGCAGTTCTTC.

This clonotype has just a few counts. This rearrangement joins TRBV20-1 to TRBJ2-7; 9 bases fit TRBD2. The V and J ends lost 6 bases and 6 bases, in that order; junction bases with no gene match: 9. CDR3 length equals 13 residues. Germline-derived CDR1 and CDR2 are DFQATT and SNEGSKA (reference sequence). CDR3 loop: CSAQREALGEQYF. Here the CDR3 DNA reads TGCAGTGCGCAGCGGGAGGCTCTGGGCGAGCAGTACTTC.

The chain couples TRBV2 to TRBJ2-7, with D possibly being TRBD2 (6 bases). The CDR3 contains 14 residues. Germline loops: CDR1 SNHLY, CDR2 FYNNEI. Trimming left V 11 bases short and J 2 bases short, with 19 bases between. In DNA form, the CDR3 reads TGTGCCCGAGTCGAGTTCGCGGGGACCTACGAGCAGTACTTC. This translates into CARVEFAGTYEQYF. Looking up the rest from reference TRBV2 and TRBJ2-7 gives the full variable domain: EPEVTQTPSHQVTQMGQEVILRCVPISNHLYFYWYRQILGQKVEFLVSFYNNEISEKSEIFDDQFSVERPDGSNFTLKIRSTKLEDSAMYFCARVEFAGTYEQYFGPGTRLTVT.

This clonotype has just a few counts. The chain combines TRBV20-1 with TRBJ1-5; D possibly corresponds to TRBD1 (6 bases). Germline lookup yields CDR1 DFQATT and CDR2 SNEGSKA (reference sequence). The V end lost 6 bases, the J end lost 3 bases, and 12 bases lay between the germline ends. The CDR3 extends over 13 amino acids. Written as DNA, the CDR3 is TGCAGTGCAAAACAGGGTCACAATCAGCCCCAGCATTTT. Encoded protein: CSAKQGHNQPQHF.

The V call is TRBV20-1, the J call TRBJ1-4, with 8 bases fitting TRBD1. The CDR3 runs to 15 residues. Per germline, CDR1 DFQATT and CDR2 SNEGSKA (reference sequence). V dropped 3 bases and J dropped 6; count of bases not matched to a gene: 9. The CDR3 coding sequence is TGCAGTGCTAGGGACCCTGACAGGGGTCATGAAAAACTGTTTTTT. This sequence encodes CSARDPDRGHEKLFF.

This clonotype was counted a few times. J is TRBJ2-7 and V is TRBV27, with D possibly TRBD2 on 5 matching bases. The CDR3 covers 15 residues. CDR1 MNHEY and CDR2 SMNVEV come from the germline V gene (reference sequence). Trimming removed 0 bases from V and 10 bases from J, with 19 bases in between. CDR3 in amino acids: CASSLSLGVPETQYF. The CDR3 DNA is TGTGCCAGCAGTTTATCGTTGGGAGTTCCAGAGACACAGTACTTC.

About this clonotype: One end of the junction fails to match germline, which may point to a read error. The gene calls are TRBV27 and TRBJ2-7; TRBD2 matches at 8 bases. Germline CDR1 and CDR2: MNHEY and SMNVEV (reference sequence). The CDR3 loop spans 15 amino acids. CDR3 nucleotide sequence: TGTGCCAGCAGTCTATCGCGGGAGGTGCCCTACGGGCAGTACTTC. It codes for CASSLSREVPYGQYF.

CDR3 bases: TGCAGTGCTACGAGGACGGCCACTCCTGGCTATGGCTACACCTTC. This codes for CSATRTATPGYGYTF. V is TRBV20-1 and J is TRBJ1-2, with D hard to call. The V end was cut by 4 bases, the J end by 4 bases, with 19 bases between. The CDR3 extends over 15 amino acids. The germline CDR1 and CDR2 sequences are DFQATT and SNEGSKA (reference sequence).

The chain joins TRBV12-3 or TRBV12-4 to TRBJ1-2; no clear D. The CDR3 is 14 residues long. V was shortened by 3 bases and J by 7 bases, with 15 bases between the two germline ends. The CDR3 sequence is CASSLLESPAGYTF. In nucleotides, the CDR3 is TGTGCCAGCAGTTTGTTGGAGTCTCCGGCTGGCTACACCTTC.

This rearrangement joins TRBV11-2 to TRBJ2-7; TRBD1 aligns across 9 bases. Trimming cost V 2 bases and J 2 bases; bases outside gene matches: 7. From germline, CDR1 is SGHAT and CDR2 FQNNGV. The CDR3 length is 16 residues. The CDR3 DNA reads as TGTGCCAGCAGCTTAACCCGGGACAGGGAGCCCTACGAGCAGTACTTC. It codes for CASSLTRDREPYEQYF.

This clonotype was recorded a few times. This rearrangement joins TRBV28 to TRBJ1-4; a weak D match, TRBD1 (6 bases). V lost 6 bases, J lost 8 bases, and 22 bases lay in between. The germline V gene has CDR1 MDHEN and CDR2 SYDVKM. There are 16 residues in the CDR3. The CDR3 reads CASSRPSLSRGEKLFF. The CDR3 DNA reads as TGTGCCAGCAGCCGGCCCAGTCTTTCCAGGGGAGAAAAACTGTTTTTT. Using reference TRBV28 and TRBJ1-4 for the parts outside the CDR3, the full variable domain is DVKVTQSSRYLVKRTGEKVFLECVQDMDHENMFWYRQDPGLGLRLIYFSYDVKMKEKGDIPEGYSVSREKKERFSLILESASTNQTSMYLCASSRPSLSRGEKLFFGSGTQLSVL.

V usage is TRBV7-2 and J usage is TRBJ2-3; D is possibly TRBD2 (6 bases). V shed 4 bases and J shed 4 bases, with 12 bases lying between them. The germline V gene encodes CDR1 SGHTA and CDR2 FQGNSA. This CDR3 has 14 residues. CDR3 coding DNA: TGTGCCAGCAGCTCAGGAGGGCTCGCAGATACGCAGTATTTT. The encoded protein is CASSSGGLADTQYF.

There are a few counts of this clonotype. The chain is built from TRBV20-1 and TRBJ1-2; 8 bases map to TRBD1. J gave up 4 bases and V 6 bases, and 4 bases lay outside the gene matches. CDR1 and CDR2 (germline): DFQATT, SNEGSKA (reference sequence). The CDR3 runs to 12 residues. The CDR3 region is CSARTGSYGYTF. The CDR3 coding sequence is TGCAGTGCCAGGACAGGGAGCTATGGCTACACCTTC.

The chain carries TRBV11-3 and TRBJ2-2; D remains unclear. Germline values: CDR1 SGHNT, CDR2 YENEEA. The ends were cut back, 5 bases at V and 4 bases at J, with 8 bases in the middle. The length of the CDR3 is 13 residues. This CDR3 is CASSPGITGELFF. The CDR3 bases are TGTGCCAGCAGCCCGGGTATCACCGGGGAGCTGTTTTTT. Full variable domain (outside the CDR3, taken from reference TRBV11-3 and TRBJ2-2): EAGVVQSPRYKIIEKKQPVAFWCNPISGHNTLYWYLQNLGQGPELLIRYENEEAVDDSQLPKDRFSAERLKGVDSTLKIQPAELGDSAVYLCASSPGITGELFFGEGSRLTVL.

There are many counts of this clonotype. This chain joins TRBV6-5 and TRBJ1-5; 9 bases agree with TRBD1. Looked up from germline, CDR1 is MNHEY and CDR2 is SVGAGI. The V gene end was trimmed by 5 bases and the J gene end by 2 bases; junction bases not matched to a gene: 1. The CDR3 spans 14 residues. DNA of the CDR3: TGTGCCAGCAGTCGGACAGGGGGCAATCAGCCCCAGCATTTT. It translates to CASSRTGGNQPQHF.

The rearrangement links TRBV3-1 to TRBJ1-1, with unresolved D. The germline V and J ends were trimmed by 1 base and 11 bases, with 14 bases remaining between them. The CDR3 extends over 13 amino acids. In germline, CDR1 is LGHDT, CDR2 YNNKEL (reference sequence). CDR3 in amino acids: CASSQVAGKSAFF. As DNA, the CDR3 is TGTGCCAGCAGCCAAGTAGCGGGGAAGAGCGCTTTCTTT.

This clonotype was counted only a few times. V and J are TRBV5-6 and TRBJ2-1; D is undetermined. V was clipped by 2 bases and J by 9 bases, with 12 bases between them. In germline, CDR1 is SGHDT, CDR2 YYEEEE. The CDR3 has 13 amino acids. The DNA for the CDR3 is TGTGCCAGCAGCTTCTCCGGTAGGGCTGAGCAGTTCTTC. Its protein product is CASSFSGRAEQFF. The whole variable domain, filled in from reference TRBV5-6 and TRBJ2-1, reads DAGVTQSPTHLIKTRGQQVTLRCSPKSGHDTVSWYQQALGQGPQFIFQYYEEEERQRGNFPDRFSGHQFPNYSSELNVNALLLGDSALYLCASSFSGRAEQFFGPGTRLTVL.

In its sample, this clonotype was seen a few times. J is TRBJ1-1 and V is TRBV5-6; D unclear. V lost 5 bases to trimming and J lost 4 bases, with 9 bases between them. The germline CDR1 and CDR2 sequences are SGHDT and YYEEEE. The CDR3 runs to 12 residues. CDR3 DNA: TGTGCCAGCAGATCGGTCGGCACTGAAGCTTTCTTT. The encoded protein is CASRSVGTEAFF.

Points on this clonotype: This clone may be a read error of a much larger clone one base away. The chain is built from TRBV15 and TRBJ2-5; D is unclear. Trimming left V 11 bases short and J 2 bases short, with 12 bases between. The CDR3 contains 12 residues. Germline loops: CDR1 LNHNV, CDR2 YYDKDF (reference sequence). CDR3: CAAGPNQETQYF. CDR3 DNA: TGTGCCGCCGGACCGAATCAAGAGACCCAGTACTTC.

The chain combines TRBV7-2 with TRBJ2-3; D may correspond to TRBD1 or TRBD2 (6 bases each). V shed 5 bases and J shed 6 bases, with 15 bases lying between them. Germline V gene sequence: CDR1 SGHTA, CDR2 FQGNSA. The CDR3 has 14 amino acids. This CDR3 reads CASSDPIGGDTQYF. For the CDR3, the DNA is TGTGCCAGCAGCGACCCTATAGGGGGGGATACGCAGTATTTT.

Only a few counts were recorded for this clonotype. The chain recombines TRBV20-1 with TRBJ2-3, with D tentatively TRBD2 (5 bases). Per the germline V gene, CDR1 is DFQATT and CDR2 is SNEGSKA (reference sequence). This CDR3 comprises 13 residues. V was shortened by 6 bases and J by 3 bases, with 13 bases between the two germline ends. The DNA of the CDR3 is TGCAGTGCCCCTCGGGGAACGACAGATACGCAGTATTTT. This codes for CSAPRGTTDTQYF.